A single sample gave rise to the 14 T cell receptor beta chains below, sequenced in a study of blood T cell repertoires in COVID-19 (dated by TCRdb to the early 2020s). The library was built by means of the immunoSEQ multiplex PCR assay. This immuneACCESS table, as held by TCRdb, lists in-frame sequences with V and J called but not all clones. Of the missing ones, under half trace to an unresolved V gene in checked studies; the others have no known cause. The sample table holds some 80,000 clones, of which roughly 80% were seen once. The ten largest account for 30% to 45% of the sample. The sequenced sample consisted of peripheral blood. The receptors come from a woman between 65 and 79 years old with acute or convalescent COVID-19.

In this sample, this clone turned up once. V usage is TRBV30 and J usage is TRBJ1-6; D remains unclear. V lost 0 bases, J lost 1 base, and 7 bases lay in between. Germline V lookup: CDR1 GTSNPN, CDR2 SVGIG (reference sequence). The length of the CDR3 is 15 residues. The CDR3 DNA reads TGTGCCTGGAGTGTGGAGGGATCCTATAATTCACCCCTCCACTTT. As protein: CAWSVEGSYNSPLHF.

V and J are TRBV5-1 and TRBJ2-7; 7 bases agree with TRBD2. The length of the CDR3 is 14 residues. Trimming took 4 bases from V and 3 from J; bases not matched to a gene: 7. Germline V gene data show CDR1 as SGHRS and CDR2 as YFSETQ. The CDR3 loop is CASSPVGRSYEQYF. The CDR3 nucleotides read TGCGCCAGCAGCCCCGTCGGGAGGAGCTACGAGCAGTACTTC.

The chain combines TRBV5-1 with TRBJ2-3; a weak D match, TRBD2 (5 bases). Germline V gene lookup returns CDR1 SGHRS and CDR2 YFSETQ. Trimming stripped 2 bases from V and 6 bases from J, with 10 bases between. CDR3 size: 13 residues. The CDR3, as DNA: TGCGCCAGCAGCTTTAACGGGGATGATACGCAGTATTTT. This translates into CASSFNGDDTQYF.

CDR3 protein: CATAGRESTDTQYF. The CDR3 DNA reads as TGTGCCACAGCCGGGCGGGAGAGCACAGATACGCAGTATTTT. V and J are TRBV5-4 and TRBJ2-3, with 7 bases that match TRBD2. Germline V lookup: CDR1 SGHNT, CDR2 YYREEE (reference sequence). J was trimmed by 0 bases and V by 9 bases; bases with no gene match: 7. This CDR3 spans 14 amino acids. The full variable domain, its missing parts supplied by reference TRBV5-4 and TRBJ2-3, is ETGVTQSPTHLIKTRGQQVTLRCSSQSGHNTVSWYQQALGQGPQFIFQYYREEENGRGNFPPRFSGLQFPNYSSELNVNALELDDSALYLCATAGRESTDTQYFGPGTRLTVL.

DNA for the CDR3: TGTGCCAGCAGCAACTTCCTAACCAGGGGGCTGAGCTATGGCTACACCTTC. Amino acids: CASSNFLTRGLSYGYTF. The chain combines TRBV21-1 with TRBJ1-2; TRBD1, the table's D call, was not compared with the DNA. TRBV21-1 is labeled a pseudogene. The CDR3 covers 17 residues.

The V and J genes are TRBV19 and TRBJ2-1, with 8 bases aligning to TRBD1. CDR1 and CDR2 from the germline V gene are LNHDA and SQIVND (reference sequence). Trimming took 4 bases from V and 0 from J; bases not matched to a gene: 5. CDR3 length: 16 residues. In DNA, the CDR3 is TGTGCCAGTAGTACAGGGGGCGCCGCCTCCTACAATGAGCAGTTCTTC. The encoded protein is CASSTGGAASYNEQFF.

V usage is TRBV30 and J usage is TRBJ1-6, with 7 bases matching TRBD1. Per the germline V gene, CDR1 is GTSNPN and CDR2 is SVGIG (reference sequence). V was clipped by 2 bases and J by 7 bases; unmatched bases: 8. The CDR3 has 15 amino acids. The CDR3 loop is CAWSHADRKNSPLHF. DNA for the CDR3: TGTGCCTGGAGTCACGCGGACAGGAAAAATTCACCCCTCCACTTT. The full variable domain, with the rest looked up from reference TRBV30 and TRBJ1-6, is SQTIHQWPATLVQPVGSPLSLECTVEGTSNPNLYWYRQAAGRGLQLLFYSVGIGQISSEVPQNLSASRPQDRQFILSSKKLLLSDSGFYLCAWSHADRKNSPLHFGNGTRLTVT.

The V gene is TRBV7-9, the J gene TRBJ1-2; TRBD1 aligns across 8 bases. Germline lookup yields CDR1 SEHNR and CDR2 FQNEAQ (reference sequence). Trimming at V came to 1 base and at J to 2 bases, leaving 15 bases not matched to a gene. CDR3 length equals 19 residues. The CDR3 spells CASSLVWGQASPGNYGYTF. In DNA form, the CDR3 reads TGTGCCAGCAGCTTAGTTTGGGGACAGGCCTCCCCAGGGAACTATGGCTACACCTTC. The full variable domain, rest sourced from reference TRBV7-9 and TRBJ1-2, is DTGVSQNPRHKITKRGQNVTFRCDPISEHNRLYWYRQTLGQGPEFLTYFQNEAQLEKSRLLSDRFSAERPKGSFSTLEIQRTEQGDSAMYLCASSLVWGQASPGNYGYTFGSGTRLTVV.

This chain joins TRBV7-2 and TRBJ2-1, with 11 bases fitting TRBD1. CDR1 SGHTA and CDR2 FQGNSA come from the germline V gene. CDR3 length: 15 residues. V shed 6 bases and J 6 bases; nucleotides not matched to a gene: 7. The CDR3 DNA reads TGTGCCAGCAGTCGGGGACAGGGGGTTATCAATGAGCAGTTCTTC. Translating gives CASSRGQGVINEQFF.

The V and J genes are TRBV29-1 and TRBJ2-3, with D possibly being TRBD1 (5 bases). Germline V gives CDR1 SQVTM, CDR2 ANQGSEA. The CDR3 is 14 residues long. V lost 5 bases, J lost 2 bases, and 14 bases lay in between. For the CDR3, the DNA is TGCAGCGTTATTTGGACAATGGCCACAGATACGCAGTATTTT. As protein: CSVIWTMATDTQYF.

The CDR3 spells CASSPTSGGDNEQFF. The CDR3 nucleotides are TGTGCCAGCAGTCCAACTAGCGGGGGCGACAATGAGCAGTTCTTC. V gene TRBV2 combines with J gene TRBJ2-1; TRBD2 matches 11 bases. CDR1 is SNHLY, CDR2 FYNNEI, per germline. V trimming: 5 bases; J trimming: 5 bases; junction bases outside the gene matches: 5. The CDR3 loop spans 15 amino acids.

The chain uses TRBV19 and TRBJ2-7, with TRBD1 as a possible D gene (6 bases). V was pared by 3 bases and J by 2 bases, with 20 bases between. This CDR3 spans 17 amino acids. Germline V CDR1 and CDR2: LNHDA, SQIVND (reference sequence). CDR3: CASSISFSETGTYEQYF. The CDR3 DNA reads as TGTGCCAGTAGTATCTCTTTTTCCGAGACAGGAACCTACGAGCAGTACTTC.

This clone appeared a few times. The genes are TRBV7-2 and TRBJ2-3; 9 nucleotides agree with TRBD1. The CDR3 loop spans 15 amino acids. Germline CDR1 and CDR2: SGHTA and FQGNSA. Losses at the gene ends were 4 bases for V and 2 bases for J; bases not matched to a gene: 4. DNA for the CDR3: TGTGCCAGCAGCTGGGGACAGGGTGTCACAGATACGCAGTATTTT. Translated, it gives CASSWGQGVTDTQYF.

CDR3 protein: CASSLGTGVSGNTIYF. Written as DNA, the CDR3 is TGTGCCAGCAGCCTTGGCACAGGGGTGTCCGGAAACACCATATATTTT. The chain carries TRBV14 and TRBJ1-3, with 7 bases matching TRBD1. This CDR3 region has 16 residues. Trimming cost V 4 bases and J 4 bases; bases outside gene matches: 10. Germline loops: CDR1 SGHDN, CDR2 FVKESK.